The 19 T cell receptor beta chains below were found in one sample sequenced in a study of CD8+ T cells in alopecia areata. Treatment here: oral pan-JAK inhibitor, 5-10 mg twice daily. Following RNA extraction, reverse transcription yielded cDNA that acted as the sequencing template. Measured with immunoSEQ multiplex PCR; TCRdb has only the in-frame clones, and not every one. This table has roughly 210,000 clones, over 40% appearing once. The material sequenced was CD4+ T cells sorted from blood, taken around week 37, from a patient treated with tofacitinib. The source is a human donor with alopecia areata.

The table lists this clone with a few counts. V and J are TRBV11-2 and TRBJ2-5; 16 nucleotides line up with TRBD2. With V trimmed by 5 bases and J by 5 bases, 8 bases remained unmatched. There are 17 residues in the CDR3. Germline CDR1 and CDR2: SGHAT and FQNNGV. CDR3 loop: CASSPMGLAGGGETQYF. The CDR3 DNA reads TGTGCCAGCAGCCCCATGGGACTAGCGGGAGGGGGCGAGACCCAGTACTTC.

The chain combines TRBV27 with TRBJ1-2; a weak D match, TRBD1 (6 bases). The CDR3 spans 14 residues. V dropped 6 bases and J dropped 3 bases, with 14 bases sitting between them. The germline gives CDR1 MNHEY, CDR2 SMNVEV (reference sequence). In DNA form, the CDR3 reads TGTGCCAGCAGAAGAGGGGGTTCGGACTATGGCTACACCTTC. Protein: CASRRGGSDYGYTF.

The V gene is TRBV20-1, the J gene TRBJ2-5; D ambiguous. Germline loops: CDR1 DFQATT, CDR2 SNEGSKA (reference sequence). Trimming took off 5 bases at V and 1 base at J, with 5 bases between the two ends. The CDR3 is 11 residues long. DNA of the CDR3: TGCAGTGCTCCACCCCAAGAGACCCAGTACTTC. Translating gives CSAPPQETQYF.

This clone was counted at least ten times. CDR3 amino acids: CASSLKQGVIRKEYF. CDR3 nucleotide sequence: TGTGCCAGCAGCTTAAAACAGGGGGTGATCCGTAAGGAGTACTTC. This chain uses TRBV28 with TRBJ2-7; 8 nucleotides line up with TRBD1. Per the germline V gene, CDR1 is MDHEN and CDR2 is SYDVKM. The ends lost 6 bases at V and 11 bases at J; junction bases unmatched: 18. The length of the CDR3 is 15 residues.

This clone occurred a few times. This rearrangement joins TRBV5-1 to TRBJ2-3; no clear D gene. V dropped 4 bases and J dropped 3 bases, with 6 bases sitting between them. Germline V gene data show CDR1 as SGHRS and CDR2 as YFSETQ. CDR3 length: 12 residues. The CDR3 bases are TGCGCCAGCAGCGAAACTACAGATACGCAGTATTTT. It yields the protein CASSETTDTQYF.

This clone turned up a few times. The V and J genes are TRBV11-3 and TRBJ2-7; weak D call: TRBD1 (6 bases). V dropped 6 bases and J dropped 3 bases, with 18 bases sitting between them. In germline, CDR1 is SGHNT, CDR2 YENEEA. The CDR3 spans 15 residues. Written as DNA, the CDR3 is TGTGCCAGCAGTTTACAGACAGGTCCTAACTACGAGCAGTACTTC. Amino acids: CASSLQTGPNYEQYF.

The J gene is TRBJ2-7, the V gene TRBV9; no firm D call. CDR3 length: 15 residues. Germline loops: CDR1 SGDLS, CDR2 YYNGEE. V lost 4 bases and J lost 4, with 18 bases in between. The CDR3 DNA sequence: TGTGCCAGCAGCCCTTTCGGCGGTCAGAGATACGAGCAGTACTTC. Protein sequence: CASSPFGGQRYEQYF.

The DNA of the CDR3 is TGTGCCAGCGCCGGGTCCCGGGGTGAAAAACTGTTTTTT. As protein: CASAGSRGEKLFF. The V call is TRBV2, the J call TRBJ1-4; D unresolved. The CDR3 has 13 residues. The germline V and J ends were trimmed by 8 bases and 7 bases, with 14 bases remaining between them. Germline V gives CDR1 SNHLY, CDR2 FYNNEI.

This clone was found a few times. This chain uses TRBV6-1 with TRBJ1-2; 7 bases match TRBD1. V lost 2 bases and J lost 7; bases outside the gene matches: 7. The length of the CDR3 is 14 residues. Germline V gene lookup returns CDR1 MNHNS and CDR2 SASEGT. The CDR3 loop is CASSETLTGRGYTF. For the CDR3, the DNA is TGTGCCAGCAGTGAAACCTTGACAGGGCGTGGCTACACCTTC.

The chain is built from TRBV25-1 and TRBJ2-7, with 8 positions matching TRBD2. This CDR3 is built from 15 residues. J lost 6 bases, V lost 3 bases, and 10 bases had no gene match. From germline, CDR1 is MGHDK and CDR2 SYGVNS. The CDR3 reads CASSDWGGRFGEQYF. The CDR3 nucleotides are TGTGCCAGCAGTGATTGGGGCGGGAGGTTTGGCGAGCAGTACTTC.

This clone was counted a few times. The chain links TRBV4-1 to TRBJ2-1, with TRBD1 identical over 10 bases. Germline CDR1 MGHRA, CDR2 YSYEKL. With V trimmed by 0 bases and J by 9 bases, 8 bases remained unmatched. There are 16 residues in the CDR3. The CDR3 loop reads CASSQEGGQGRVEQFF. In DNA form, the CDR3 reads TGCGCCAGCAGCCAAGAAGGGGGACAGGGGAGGGTTGAGCAGTTCTTC.

This clone has only one observation. CDR3 protein: CASRRGYGYTF. The CDR3 region has the DNA TGTGCCAGCAGGAGGGGCTATGGCTACACCTTC. The genes are TRBV6-5 and TRBJ1-2, with D possibly TRBD1 on 5 matching bases. Germline-derived CDR1 and CDR2 are MNHEY and SVGAGI. V lost 6 bases and J lost 4, with 6 bases in between. CDR3 length equals 11 residues.

The J gene is TRBJ2-1, the V gene TRBV2; 13 bases are shared with TRBD2. The CDR3 consists of 13 residues. V trimming: 4 bases; J trimming: 13 bases; junction bases outside the gene matches: 4. CDR1 SNHLY and CDR2 FYNNEI come from the germline V gene. For the CDR3, the DNA is TGTGCCAGCAGTGGACTAGCGGGAGGTCTCCAGTTCTTC. It codes for CASSGLAGGLQFF.

V and J are TRBV4-1 and TRBJ1-2; D is unresolved. Germline assignment: CDR1 MGHRA and CDR2 YSYEKL. V shed 3 bases and J shed 4 bases, with 3 bases lying between them. This CDR3 comprises 11 residues. CDR3 sequence: CASSHAYGYTF. CDR3 coding DNA: TGCGCCAGCAGCCACGCCTATGGCTACACCTTC.

V is TRBV9 and J is TRBJ2-3; TRBD2 agrees at 11 bases. Looked up from germline, CDR1 is SGDLS and CDR2 is YYNGEE. This CDR3 spans 14 amino acids. The trim removed 3 bases at V and 6 bases at J, leaving 3 bases unmatched. The CDR3 here is CASSGLAGLDTQYF. In DNA, the CDR3 is TGTGCCAGCAGCGGACTAGCGGGACTGGATACGCAGTATTTT. The entire variable domain, with the rest obtained from reference TRBV9 and TRBJ2-3, is as follows: DSGVTQTPKHLITATGQRVTLRCSPRSGDLSVYWYQQSLDQGLQFLIQYYNGEERAKGNILERFSAQQFPDLHSELNLSSLELGDSALYFCASSGLAGLDTQYFGPGTRLTVL.

This clone was observed a handful of times. The chain has TRBV4-3 and TRBJ2-3; D uncertain. V was shortened by 3 bases and J by 5 bases, with 9 bases between the two germline ends. This CDR3 contains 13 residues. Germline assignment: CDR1 LGHNA and CDR2 YSLEER. The CDR3 DNA reads TGCGCCAGCAGCCACAGATGGGGAGATACGCAGTATTTT. Its translation: CASSHRWGDTQYF.

The chain recombines TRBV29-1 with TRBJ1-2, with a possible D match to TRBD1 (5 bases). CDR3 length: 11 amino acids. Germline V lookup: CDR1 SQVTM, CDR2 ANQGSEA. Trimming pared 1 base from V and 6 bases from J, leaving 6 bases between. CDR3 sequence: CSVEGGDGYTF. The CDR3 DNA reads as TGCAGCGTTGAAGGGGGCGATGGCTACACCTTC.

V and J are TRBV5-1 and TRBJ2-1; TRBD1 matches 10 bases. Germline assignment: CDR1 SGHRS and CDR2 YFSETQ. The CDR3 contains 15 residues. J was trimmed by 3 bases and V by 6 bases; bases with no gene match: 6. Here the CDR3 reads CASTKTGGGYNEQFF. The CDR3 DNA reads as TGCGCCAGCACTAAGACAGGGGGCGGCTACAATGAGCAGTTCTTC.

The chain employs TRBV10-3 and TRBJ1-5; D is possibly TRBD1 (6 bases). This CDR3 has 14 amino acids. Germline V gene lookup returns CDR1 ENHRY and CDR2 SYGVKD. Trimming pared 8 bases from V and 2 bases from J, leaving 13 bases between. The CDR3 reads CAIAGTNGNQPQHF. In DNA form, the CDR3 reads TGTGCCATCGCCGGGACAAACGGCAATCAGCCCCAGCATTTT.